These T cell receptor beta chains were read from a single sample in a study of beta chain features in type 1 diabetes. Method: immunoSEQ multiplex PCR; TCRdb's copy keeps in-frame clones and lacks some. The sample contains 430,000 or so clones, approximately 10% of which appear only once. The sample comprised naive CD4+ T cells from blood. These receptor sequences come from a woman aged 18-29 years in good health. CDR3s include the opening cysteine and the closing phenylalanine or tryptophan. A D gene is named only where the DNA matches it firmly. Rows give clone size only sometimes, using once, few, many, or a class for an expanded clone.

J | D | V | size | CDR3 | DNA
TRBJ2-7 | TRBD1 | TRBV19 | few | CASSRTGYYEQYF | TGTGCCAGTAGCAGGACAGGGTACTACGAGCAGTACTTC
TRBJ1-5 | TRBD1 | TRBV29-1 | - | CSVDLRGLEGQPQHF | TGCAGCGTTGATCTCAGGGGGCTAGAAGGCCAGCCCCAGCATTTT
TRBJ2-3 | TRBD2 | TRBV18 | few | CASSQGLAGGKDTQYF | TGTGCCAGCTCACAGGGACTAGCGGGAGGAAAAGATACGCAGTATTTT
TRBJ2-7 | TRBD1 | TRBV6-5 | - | CASRVNSGQGSEQYF | TGTGCCAGCAGGGTGAACTCGGGACAGGGTTCCGAGCAGTACTTC
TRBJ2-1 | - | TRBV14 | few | CASSPSGTVSDEQFF | TGTGCCAGCAGCCCCTCCGGGACGGTGTCCGATGAGCAGTTCTTC
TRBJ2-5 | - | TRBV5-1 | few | CASSLFQGSWETQYF | TGCGCCAGCAGCTTGTTCCAGGGGAGCTGGGAGACCCAGTACTTC
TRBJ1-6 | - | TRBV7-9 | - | CASSPQGHNSPLHF | TGTGCCAGCAGCCCCCAGGGGCATAATTCACCCCTCCACTTT
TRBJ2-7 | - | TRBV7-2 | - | CASSLGPGNYEQYF | TGTGCCAGCAGCTTAGGTCCCGGCAACTACGAGCAGTACTTC
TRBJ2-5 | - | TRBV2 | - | CASSQIMETQYF | TGTGCCAGCAGTCAGATCATGGAGACCCAGTACTTC
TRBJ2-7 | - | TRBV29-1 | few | CSVQKGKDFNEQYF | TGCAGCGTTCAGAAGGGCAAGGATTTCAACGAGCAGTACTTC
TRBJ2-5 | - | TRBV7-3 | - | CASSSGYRETQYF | TGTGCCAGCAGTTCAGGGTATCGAGAGACCCAGTACTTC
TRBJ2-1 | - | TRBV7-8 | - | CASSFRDEQFF | TGTGCCAGCAGCTTCCGAGATGAGCAGTTCTTC
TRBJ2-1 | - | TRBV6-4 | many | CASSATGQGEQFF | TGTGCCAGCAGTGCCACAGGGCAGGGTGAGCAGTTCTTC
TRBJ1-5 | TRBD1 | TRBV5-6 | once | CASTRQGGSNQPQHF | TGTGCCAGCACACGACAGGGAGGGAGCAATCAGCCCCAGCATTTT
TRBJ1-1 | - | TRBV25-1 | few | CASERGAGTEAFF | TGTGCCAGCGAGCGGGGGGCGGGTACTGAAGCTTTCTTT
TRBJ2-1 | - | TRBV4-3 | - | CASSQDPQGSEQFF | TGCGCCAGCAGCCAAGACCCCCAGGGGAGTGAGCAGTTCTTC